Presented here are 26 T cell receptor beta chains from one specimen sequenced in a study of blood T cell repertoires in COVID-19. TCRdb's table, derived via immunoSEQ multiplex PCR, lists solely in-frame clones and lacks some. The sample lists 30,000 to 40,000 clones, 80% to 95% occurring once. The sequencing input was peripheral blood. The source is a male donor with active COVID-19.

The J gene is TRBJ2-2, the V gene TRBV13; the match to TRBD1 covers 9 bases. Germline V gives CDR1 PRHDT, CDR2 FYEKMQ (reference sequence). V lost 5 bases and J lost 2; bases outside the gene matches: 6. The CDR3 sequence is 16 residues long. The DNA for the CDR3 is TGTGCCAGCAGCCCTGGGACAGGGCCCAACACCGGGGAGCTGTTTTTT. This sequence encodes CASSPGTGPNTGELFF.

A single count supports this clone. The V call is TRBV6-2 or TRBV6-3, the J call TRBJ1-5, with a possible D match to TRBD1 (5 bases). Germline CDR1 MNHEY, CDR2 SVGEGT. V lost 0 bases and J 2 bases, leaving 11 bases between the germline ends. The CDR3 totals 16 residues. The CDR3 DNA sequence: TGTGCCAGCAGTTACTCGAAAGGGGCCGGCAATCAGCCCCAGCATTTT. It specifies CASSYSKGAGNQPQHF.

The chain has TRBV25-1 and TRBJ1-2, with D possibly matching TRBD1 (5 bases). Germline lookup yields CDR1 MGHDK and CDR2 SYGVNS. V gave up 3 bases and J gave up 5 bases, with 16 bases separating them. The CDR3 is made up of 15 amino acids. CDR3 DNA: TGTGCCAGCAGTGACCTACCTTCGGGGGGGTATGGCTACACCTTC. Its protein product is CASSDLPSGGYGYTF.

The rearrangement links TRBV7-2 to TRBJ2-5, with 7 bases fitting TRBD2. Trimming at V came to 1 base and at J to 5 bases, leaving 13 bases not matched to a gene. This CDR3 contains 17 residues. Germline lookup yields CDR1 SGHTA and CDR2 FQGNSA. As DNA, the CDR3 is TGTGCCAGCAGCTTAGTCGGGGCCCGGGGGGTAGGGGAGACCCAGTACTTC. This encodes CASSLVGARGVGETQYF. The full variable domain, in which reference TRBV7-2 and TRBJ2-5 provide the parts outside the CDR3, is GAGVSQSPSNKVTEKGKDVELRCDPISGHTALYWYRQSLGQGLEFLIYFQGNSAPDKSGLPSDRFSAERTGGSVSTLTIQRTQQEDSAVYLCASSLVGARGVGETQYFGPGTRLLVL.

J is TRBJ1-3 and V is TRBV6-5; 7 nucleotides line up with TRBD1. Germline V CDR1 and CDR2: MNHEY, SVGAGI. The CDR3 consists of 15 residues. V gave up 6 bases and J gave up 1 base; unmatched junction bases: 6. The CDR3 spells CASRSGTASGNTIYF. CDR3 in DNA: TGTGCCAGCAGATCTGGGACAGCGTCTGGAAACACCATATATTTT.

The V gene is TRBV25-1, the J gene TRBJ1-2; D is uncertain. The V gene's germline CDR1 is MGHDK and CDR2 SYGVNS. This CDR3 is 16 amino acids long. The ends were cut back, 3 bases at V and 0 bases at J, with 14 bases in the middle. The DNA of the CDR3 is TGTGCCAGCAGTGAGAAGCGAGGTCTGCCTAACTATGGCTACACCTTC. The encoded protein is CASSEKRGLPNYGYTF.

CDR3 sequence: CASGKEGLNEQFF. In DNA form, the CDR3 reads TGTGCCAGCGGAAAGGAAGGACTAAATGAGCAGTTCTTC. This sequence joins TRBV2 and TRBJ2-1; tentative D call: TRBD2 (6 bases). The CDR3 runs to 13 residues. V was pared by 8 bases and J by 7 bases, with 15 bases between. The germline gives CDR1 SNHLY, CDR2 FYNNEI.

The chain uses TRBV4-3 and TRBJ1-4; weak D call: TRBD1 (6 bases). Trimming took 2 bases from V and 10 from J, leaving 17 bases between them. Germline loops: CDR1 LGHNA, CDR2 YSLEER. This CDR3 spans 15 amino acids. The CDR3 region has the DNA TGCGCCAGCAGCCAAAATAGGGGGACTACTGGAAAACTGTTTTTT. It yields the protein CASSQNRGTTGKLFF.

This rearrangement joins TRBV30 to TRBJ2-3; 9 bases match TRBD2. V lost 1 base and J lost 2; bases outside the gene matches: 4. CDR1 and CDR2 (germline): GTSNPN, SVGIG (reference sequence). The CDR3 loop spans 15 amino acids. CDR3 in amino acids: CAWSASSGVTDTQYF. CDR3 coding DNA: TGTGCCTGGAGTGCCTCTAGCGGGGTCACAGATACGCAGTATTTT. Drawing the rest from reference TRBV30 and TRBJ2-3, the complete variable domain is SQTIHQWPATLVQPVGSPLSLECTVEGTSNPNLYWYRQAAGRGLQLLFYSVGIGQISSEVPQNLSASRPQDRQFILSSKKLLLSDSGFYLCAWSASSGVTDTQYFGPGTRLTVL.

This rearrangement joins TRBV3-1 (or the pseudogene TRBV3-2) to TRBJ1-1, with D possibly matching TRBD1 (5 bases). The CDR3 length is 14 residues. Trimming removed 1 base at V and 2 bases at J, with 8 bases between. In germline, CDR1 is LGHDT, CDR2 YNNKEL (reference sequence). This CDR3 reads CASSQVRTNTEAFF. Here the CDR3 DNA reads TGTGCCAGCAGCCAAGTTAGGACAAACACTGAAGCTTTCTTT.

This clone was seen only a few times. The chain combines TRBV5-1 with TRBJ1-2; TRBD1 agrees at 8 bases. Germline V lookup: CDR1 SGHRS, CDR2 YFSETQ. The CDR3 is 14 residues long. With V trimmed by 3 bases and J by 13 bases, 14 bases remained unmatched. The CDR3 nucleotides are TGCGCCAGCAGCTCCATGGGGACAGGAATCCGCCTCACCTTC. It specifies CASSSMGTGIRLTF.

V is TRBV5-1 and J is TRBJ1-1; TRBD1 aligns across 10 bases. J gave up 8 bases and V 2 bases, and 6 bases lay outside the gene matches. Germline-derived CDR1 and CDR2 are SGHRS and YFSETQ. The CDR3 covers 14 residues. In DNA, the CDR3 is TGCGCCAGCAGCTTAGGACCGGGACAGGGGGAAGCTTTCTTT. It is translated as CASSLGPGQGEAFF.

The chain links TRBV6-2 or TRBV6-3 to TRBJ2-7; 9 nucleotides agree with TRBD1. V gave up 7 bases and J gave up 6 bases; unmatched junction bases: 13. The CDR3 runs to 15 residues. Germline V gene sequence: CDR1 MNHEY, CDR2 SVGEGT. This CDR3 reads CASTPGGTGSIEQYF. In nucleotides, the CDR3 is TGTGCCAGCACCCCGGGCGGGACAGGGTCCATCGAGCAGTACTTC.

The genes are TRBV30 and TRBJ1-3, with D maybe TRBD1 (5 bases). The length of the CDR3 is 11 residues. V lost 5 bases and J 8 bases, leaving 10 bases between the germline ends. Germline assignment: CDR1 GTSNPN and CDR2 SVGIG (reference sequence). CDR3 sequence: CAWSRGDTIYF. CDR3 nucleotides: TGTGCCTGGTCCCGGGGGGACACCATATATTTT.

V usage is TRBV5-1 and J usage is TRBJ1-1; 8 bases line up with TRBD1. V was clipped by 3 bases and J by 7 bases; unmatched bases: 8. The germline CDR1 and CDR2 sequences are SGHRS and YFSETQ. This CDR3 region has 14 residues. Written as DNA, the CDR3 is TGCGCCAGCAGCTCGCACAGGGGGTTAGATGAAGCTTTCTTT. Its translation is CASSSHRGLDEAFF. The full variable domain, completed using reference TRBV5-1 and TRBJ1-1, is KAGVTQTPRYLIKTRGQQVTLSCSPISGHRSVSWYQQTPGQGLQFLFEYFSETQRNKGNFPGRFSGRQFSNSRSEMNVSTLELGDSALYLCASSSHRGLDEAFFGQGTRLTVV.

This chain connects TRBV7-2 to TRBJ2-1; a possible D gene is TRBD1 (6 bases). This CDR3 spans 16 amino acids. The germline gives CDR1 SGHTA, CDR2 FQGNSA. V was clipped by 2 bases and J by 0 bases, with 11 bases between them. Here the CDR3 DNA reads TGTGCCAGCAGCTTACAGGGGACGACCTCCTACAATGAGCAGTTCTTC. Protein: CASSLQGTTSYNEQFF.

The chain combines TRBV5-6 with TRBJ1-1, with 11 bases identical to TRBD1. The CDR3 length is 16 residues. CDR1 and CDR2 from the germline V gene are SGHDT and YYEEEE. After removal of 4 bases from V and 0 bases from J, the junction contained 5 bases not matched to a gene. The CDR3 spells CASSPGTGGMNTEAFF. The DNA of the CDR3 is TGTGCCAGCAGCCCTGGGACAGGGGGAATGAACACTGAAGCTTTCTTT.

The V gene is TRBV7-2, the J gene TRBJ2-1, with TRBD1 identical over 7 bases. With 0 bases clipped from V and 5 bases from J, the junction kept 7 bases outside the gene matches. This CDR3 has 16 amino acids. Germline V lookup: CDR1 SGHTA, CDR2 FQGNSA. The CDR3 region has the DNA TGTGCCAGCAGCTTAGCGCCCGGGACAGCTAACAATGAGCAGTTCTTC. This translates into CASSLAPGTANNEQFF.

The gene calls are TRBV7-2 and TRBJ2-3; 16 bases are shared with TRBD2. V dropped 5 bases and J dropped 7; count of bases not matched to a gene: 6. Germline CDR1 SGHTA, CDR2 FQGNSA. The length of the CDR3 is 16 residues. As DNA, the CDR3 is TGTGCCAGCAGCGGTGGGACTAGCGGGGGGGGCAATACGCAGTATTTT. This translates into CASSGGTSGGGNTQYF.

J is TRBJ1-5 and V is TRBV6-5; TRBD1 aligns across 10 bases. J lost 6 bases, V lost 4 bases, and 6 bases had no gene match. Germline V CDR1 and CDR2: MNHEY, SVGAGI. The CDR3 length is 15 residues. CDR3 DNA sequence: TGTGCCAGCAGTTTTGGGACAGGGGTTGGTCAGCCCCAGCATTTT. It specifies CASSFGTGVGQPQHF.

CDR3 sequence reads: CASTRTLGDYNEQYF. The CDR3 coding sequence is TGTGCCAGTACCAGAACTTTAGGGGACTACAACGAGCAGTACTTC. The chain has TRBV19 and TRBJ2-7; 7 nucleotides line up with TRBD2. CDR3 length: 15 residues. Germline CDR1 and CDR2: LNHDA and SQIVND (reference sequence). V lost 7 bases to trimming and J lost 5 bases; unmatched junction nucleotides: 14.

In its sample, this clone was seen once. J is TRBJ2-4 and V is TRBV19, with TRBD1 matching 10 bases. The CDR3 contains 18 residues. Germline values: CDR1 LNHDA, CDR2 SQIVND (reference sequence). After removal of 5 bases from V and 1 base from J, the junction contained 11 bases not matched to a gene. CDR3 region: CASSGRDRGTLAKNIQYF. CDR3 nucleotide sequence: TGTGCCAGTAGTGGAAGGGACAGGGGCACACTGGCCAAAAACATTCAGTACTTC. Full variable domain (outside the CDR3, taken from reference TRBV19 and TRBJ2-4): DGGITQSPKYLFRKEGQNVTLSCEQNLNHDAMYWYRQDPGQGLRLIYYSQIVNDFQKGDIAEGYSVSREKKESFPLTVTSAQKNPTAFYLCASSGRDRGTLAKNIQYFGAGTRLSVL.

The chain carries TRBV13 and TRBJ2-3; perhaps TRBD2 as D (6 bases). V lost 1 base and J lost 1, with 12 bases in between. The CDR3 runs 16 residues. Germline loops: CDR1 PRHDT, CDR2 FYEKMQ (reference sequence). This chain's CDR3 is CASSLAQSGRTDTQYF. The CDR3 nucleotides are TGTGCCAGCAGCTTAGCGCAAAGCGGGCGCACAGATACGCAGTATTTT.

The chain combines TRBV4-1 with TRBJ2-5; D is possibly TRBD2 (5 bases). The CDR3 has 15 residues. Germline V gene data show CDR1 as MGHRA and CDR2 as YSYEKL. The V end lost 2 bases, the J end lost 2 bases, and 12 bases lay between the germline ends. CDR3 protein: CASSQSGAGQETQYF. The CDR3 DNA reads TGCGCCAGCAGCCAAAGTGGCGCGGGTCAAGAGACCCAGTACTTC.

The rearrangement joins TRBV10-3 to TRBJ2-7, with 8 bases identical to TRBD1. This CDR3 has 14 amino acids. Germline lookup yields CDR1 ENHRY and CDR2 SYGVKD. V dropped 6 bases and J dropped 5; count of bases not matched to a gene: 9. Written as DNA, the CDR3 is TGTGCCATCAGCAACCGACAGGGGAAGGACGAGCAGTACTTC. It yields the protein CAISNRQGKDEQYF.

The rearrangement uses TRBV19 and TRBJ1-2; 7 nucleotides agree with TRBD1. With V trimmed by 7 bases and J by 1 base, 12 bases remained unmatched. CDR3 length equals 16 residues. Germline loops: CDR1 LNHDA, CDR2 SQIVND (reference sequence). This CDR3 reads CASTPGGDRVNYGYTF. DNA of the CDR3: TGTGCCAGTACCCCCGGAGGGGACAGAGTTAACTATGGCTACACCTTC.